This T cell receptor (beta chain) was identified in a study of T cells in Graves' hyperthyroidism and ophthalmopathy. The source material, RNA transcripts, was used to amplify TCR beta CDR3 regions. Initially, a first-round RT-PCR of the TCR CDR3 employed the HTBI primer set. Using its own MiXCR run on the multiplex PCR reads, TCRdb lists one record per CDR3 protein. Of more than 350,000 distinct CDR3 sequences in the sample, 15% to 20% were seen once. The J segment lost 1 base and the V segment lost 4 bases, leaving 7 bases of the junction unmatched. The CDR3 sequence is 15 residues long. CDR1 is SQVTM, CDR2 ANQGSEA, per germline.

The sequence came from a woman aged 25 to 39 with Graves' hyperthyroidism that later progressed to Graves' ophthalmopathy. Sequenced input: blood. The V gene is TRBV29-1, the J gene TRBJ2-3; 8 bases line up with TRBD2. CDR3 in amino acids: CSVVRGATRTDTQYF. CDR3 coding DNA: TGCAGCGTTGTGCGGGGGGCGACCCGCACAGATACGCAGTATTTT.